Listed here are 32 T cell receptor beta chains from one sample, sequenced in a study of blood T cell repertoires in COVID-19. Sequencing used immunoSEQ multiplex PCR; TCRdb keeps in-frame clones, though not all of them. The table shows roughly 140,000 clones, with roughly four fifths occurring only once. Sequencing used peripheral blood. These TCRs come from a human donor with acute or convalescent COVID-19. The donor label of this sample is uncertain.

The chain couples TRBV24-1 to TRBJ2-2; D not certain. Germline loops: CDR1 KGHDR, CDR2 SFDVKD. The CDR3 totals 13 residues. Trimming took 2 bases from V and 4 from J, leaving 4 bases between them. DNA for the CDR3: TGTGCCACCAGTGATTACGGCACCGGGGAGCTGTTTTTT. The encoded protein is CATSDYGTGELFF.

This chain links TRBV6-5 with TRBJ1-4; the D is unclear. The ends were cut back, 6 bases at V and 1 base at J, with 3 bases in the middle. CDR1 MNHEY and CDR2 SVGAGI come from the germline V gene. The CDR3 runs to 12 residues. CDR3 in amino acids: CASSRTNEKLFF. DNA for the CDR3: TGTGCCAGCAGCCGAACTAATGAAAAACTGTTTTTT.

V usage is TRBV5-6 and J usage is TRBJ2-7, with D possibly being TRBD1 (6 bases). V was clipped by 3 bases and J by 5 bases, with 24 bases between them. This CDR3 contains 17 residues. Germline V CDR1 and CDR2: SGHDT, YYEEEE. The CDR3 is CASSWEGSTGLRDEQYF. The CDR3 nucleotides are TGTGCCAGCAGCTGGGAAGGTTCTACAGGGTTGAGAGACGAGCAGTACTTC.

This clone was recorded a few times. CDR3 in DNA: TGTGCCAGCAGCGCACAGGACACCGGGGAGCTGTTTTTT. Encoded protein: CASSAQDTGELFF. This sequence joins TRBV2 and TRBJ2-2, with a weak D call TRBD1 (5 bases). Germline values: CDR1 SNHLY, CDR2 FYNNEI. The CDR3 length is 13 residues. Trimming stripped 6 bases from V and 3 bases from J, with 8 bases between.

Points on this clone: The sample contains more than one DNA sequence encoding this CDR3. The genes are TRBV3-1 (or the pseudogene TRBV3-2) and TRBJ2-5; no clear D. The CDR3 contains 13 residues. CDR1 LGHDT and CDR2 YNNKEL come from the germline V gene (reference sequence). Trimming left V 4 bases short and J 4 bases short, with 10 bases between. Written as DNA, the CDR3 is TGTGCCAGCAGCCCGTCGGGTGGAGAGACCCAGTACTTC. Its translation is CASSPSGGETQYF.

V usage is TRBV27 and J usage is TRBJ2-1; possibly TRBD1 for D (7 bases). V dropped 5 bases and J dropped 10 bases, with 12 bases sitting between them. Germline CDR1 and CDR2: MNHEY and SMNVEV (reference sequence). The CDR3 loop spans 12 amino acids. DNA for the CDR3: TGTGCCAGCAGTCTCAGGGGGGACGAGCAGTTCTTC. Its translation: CASSLRGDEQFF.

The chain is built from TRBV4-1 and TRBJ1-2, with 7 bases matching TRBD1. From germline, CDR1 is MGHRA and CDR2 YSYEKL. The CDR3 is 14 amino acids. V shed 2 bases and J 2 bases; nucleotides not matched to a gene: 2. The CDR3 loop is CASSQTGANYGYTF. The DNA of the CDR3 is TGCGCCAGCAGCCAAACAGGGGCAAACTATGGCTACACCTTC.

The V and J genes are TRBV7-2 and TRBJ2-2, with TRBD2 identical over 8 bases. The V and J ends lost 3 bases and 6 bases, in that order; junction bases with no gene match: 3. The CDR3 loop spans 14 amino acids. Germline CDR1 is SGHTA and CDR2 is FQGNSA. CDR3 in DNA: TGTGCCAGCAGCTTCTTAGCGGGGTCCGGGGAGCTGTTTTTT. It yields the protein CASSFLAGSGELFF.

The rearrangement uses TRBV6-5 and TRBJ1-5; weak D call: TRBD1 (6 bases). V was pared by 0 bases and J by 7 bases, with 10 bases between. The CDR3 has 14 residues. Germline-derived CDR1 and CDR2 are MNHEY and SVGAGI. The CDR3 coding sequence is TGTGCCAGCAGTTACTCTTCAGGGGACCAGCCCCAGCATTTT. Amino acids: CASSYSSGDQPQHF.

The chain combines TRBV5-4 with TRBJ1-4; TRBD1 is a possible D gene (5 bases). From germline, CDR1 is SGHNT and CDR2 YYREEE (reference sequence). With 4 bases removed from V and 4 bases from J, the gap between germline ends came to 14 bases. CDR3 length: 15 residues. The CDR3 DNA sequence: TGTGCCAGCAGCCGCAGGACGGACAATAATGAAAAACTGTTTTTT. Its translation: CASSRRTDNNEKLFF.

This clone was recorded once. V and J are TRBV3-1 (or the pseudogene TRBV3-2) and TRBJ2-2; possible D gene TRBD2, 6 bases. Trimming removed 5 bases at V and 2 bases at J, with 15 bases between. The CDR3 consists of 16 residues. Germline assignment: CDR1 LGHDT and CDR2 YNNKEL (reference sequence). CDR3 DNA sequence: TGTGCCAGCAGCTTATGGGGGGAGGATAACACCGGGGAGCTGTTTTTT. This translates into CASSLWGEDNTGELFF.

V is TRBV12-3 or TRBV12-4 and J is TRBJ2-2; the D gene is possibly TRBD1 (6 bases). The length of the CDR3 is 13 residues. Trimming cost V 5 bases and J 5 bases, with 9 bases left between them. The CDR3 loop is CASSGTTTGELFF. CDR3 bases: TGTGCCAGCAGTGGGACAACTACCGGGGAGCTGTTTTTT.

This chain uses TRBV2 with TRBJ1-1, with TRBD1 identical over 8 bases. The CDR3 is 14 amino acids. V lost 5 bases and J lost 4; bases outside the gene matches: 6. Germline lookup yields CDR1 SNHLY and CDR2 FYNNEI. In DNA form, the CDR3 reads TGTGCCAGCAGTTCACAGGGGGATCGCACTGAAGCTTTCTTT. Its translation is CASSSQGDRTEAFF. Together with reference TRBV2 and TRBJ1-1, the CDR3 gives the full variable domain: EPEVTQTPSHQVTQMGQEVILRCVPISNHLYFYWYRQILGQKVEFLVSFYNNEISEKSEIFDDQFSVERPDGSNFTLKIRSTKLEDSAMYFCASSSQGDRTEAFFGQGTRLTVV.

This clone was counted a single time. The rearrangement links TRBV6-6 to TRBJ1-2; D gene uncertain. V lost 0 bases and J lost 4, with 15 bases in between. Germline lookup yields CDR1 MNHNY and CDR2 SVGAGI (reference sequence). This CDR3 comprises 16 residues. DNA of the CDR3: TGTGCCAGCAGTTACTCTGGGCCAAAGGAGGGCTATGGCTACACCTTC. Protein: CASSYSGPKEGYGYTF.

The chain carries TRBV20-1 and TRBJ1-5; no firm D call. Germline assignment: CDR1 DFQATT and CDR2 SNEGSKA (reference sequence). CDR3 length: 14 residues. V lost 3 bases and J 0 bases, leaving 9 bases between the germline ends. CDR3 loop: CSASGGLSNQPQHF. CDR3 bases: TGCAGTGCTAGTGGTGGACTTAGCAATCAGCCCCAGCATTTT.

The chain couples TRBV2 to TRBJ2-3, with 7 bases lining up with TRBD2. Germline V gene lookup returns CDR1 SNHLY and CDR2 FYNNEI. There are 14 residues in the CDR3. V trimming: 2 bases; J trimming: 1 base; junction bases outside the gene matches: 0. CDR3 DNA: TGTGCCAGCAGTGAAAGCGGGGGCACAGATACGCAGTATTTT. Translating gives CASSESGGTDTQYF. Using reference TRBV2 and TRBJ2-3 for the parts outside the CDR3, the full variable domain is EPEVTQTPSHQVTQMGQEVILRCVPISNHLYFYWYRQILGQKVEFLVSFYNNEISEKSEIFDDQFSVERPDGSNFTLKIRSTKLEDSAMYFCASSESGGTDTQYFGPGTRLTVL.

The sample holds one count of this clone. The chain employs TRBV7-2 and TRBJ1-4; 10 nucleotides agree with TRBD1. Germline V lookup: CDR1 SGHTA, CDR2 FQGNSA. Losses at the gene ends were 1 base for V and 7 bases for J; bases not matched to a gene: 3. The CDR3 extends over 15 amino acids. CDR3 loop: CASSLVTGGGEKLFF. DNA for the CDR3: TGTGCCAGCAGCTTAGTGACAGGGGGCGGTGAAAAACTGTTTTTT.

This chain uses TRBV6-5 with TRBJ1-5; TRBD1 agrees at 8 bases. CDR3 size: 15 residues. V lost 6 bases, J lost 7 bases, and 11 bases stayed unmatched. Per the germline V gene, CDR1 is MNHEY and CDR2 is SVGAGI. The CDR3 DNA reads TGTGCCAGCAGCTCGGGACAGGCGGTTAGGCAGCCCCAGCATTTT. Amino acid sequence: CASSSGQAVRQPQHF.

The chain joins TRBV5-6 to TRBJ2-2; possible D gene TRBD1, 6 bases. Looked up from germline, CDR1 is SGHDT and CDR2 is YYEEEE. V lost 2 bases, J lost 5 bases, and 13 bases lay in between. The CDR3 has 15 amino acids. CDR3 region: CASSLGQLPTGELFF. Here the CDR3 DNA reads TGTGCCAGCAGCTTAGGACAGCTACCTACCGGGGAGCTGTTTTTT.

CDR3 loop: CASRQGGGPEAFF. CDR3 DNA sequence: TGTGCCAGCAGGCAAGGGGGGGGGCCTGAAGCTTTCTTT. The J gene is TRBJ1-1, the V gene TRBV2; TRBD1 is a possible D gene (6 bases). CDR3 length: 13 amino acids. Trimming removed 6 bases from V and 6 bases from J, with 14 bases in between. Germline V gene sequence: CDR1 SNHLY, CDR2 FYNNEI. Variable domain in full (rest from reference TRBV2 and TRBJ1-1): EPEVTQTPSHQVTQMGQEVILRCVPISNHLYFYWYRQILGQKVEFLVSFYNNEISEKSEIFDDQFSVERPDGSNFTLKIRSTKLEDSAMYFCASRQGGGPEAFFGQGTRLTVV.

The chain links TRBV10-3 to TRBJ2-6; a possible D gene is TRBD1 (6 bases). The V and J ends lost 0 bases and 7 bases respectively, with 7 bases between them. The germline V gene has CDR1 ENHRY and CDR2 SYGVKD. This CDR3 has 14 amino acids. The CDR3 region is CAISESQGANVLTF. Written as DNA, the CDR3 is TGTGCCATCAGTGAGTCACAGGGAGCCAACGTCCTGACTTTC.

The chain's CDR3 is CASGLGGGANQETQYF. The CDR3 DNA is TGTGCTAGTGGTTTAGGGGGAGGGGCAAACCAAGAGACCCAGTACTTC. This chain links TRBV12-5 with TRBJ2-5; TRBD2 is a possible D gene (7 bases). V shed 3 bases and J shed 0 bases, with 14 bases lying between them. The CDR3 consists of 16 residues. The germline V gene encodes CDR1 LGHNT and CDR2 FRNRAP.

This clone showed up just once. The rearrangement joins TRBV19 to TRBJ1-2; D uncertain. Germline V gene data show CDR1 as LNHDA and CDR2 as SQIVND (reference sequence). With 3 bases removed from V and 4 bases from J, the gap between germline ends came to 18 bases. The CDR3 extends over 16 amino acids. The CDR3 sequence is CASSIVAGINAYGYTF. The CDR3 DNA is TGTGCCAGTAGTATTGTGGCAGGTATCAACGCCTATGGCTACACCTTC.

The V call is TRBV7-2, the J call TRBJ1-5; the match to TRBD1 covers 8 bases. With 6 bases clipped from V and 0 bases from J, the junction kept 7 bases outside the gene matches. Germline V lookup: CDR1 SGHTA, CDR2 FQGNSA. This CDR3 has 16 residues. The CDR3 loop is CASRDRADYSNQPQHF. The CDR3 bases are TGTGCCAGCAGGGACAGGGCCGATTATAGCAATCAGCCCCAGCATTTT. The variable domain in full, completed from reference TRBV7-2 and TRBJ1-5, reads GAGVSQSPSNKVTEKGKDVELRCDPISGHTALYWYRQSLGQGLEFLIYFQGNSAPDKSGLPSDRFSAERTGGSVSTLTIQRTQQEDSAVYLCASRDRADYSNQPQHFGDGTRLSIL.

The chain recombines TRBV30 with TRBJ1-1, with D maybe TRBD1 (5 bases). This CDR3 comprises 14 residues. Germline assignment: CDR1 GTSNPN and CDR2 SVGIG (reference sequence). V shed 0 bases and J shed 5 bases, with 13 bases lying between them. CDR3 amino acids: CAWSVRDRGTEAFF. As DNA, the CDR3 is TGTGCCTGGAGTGTACGAGACCGGGGGACTGAAGCTTTCTTT.

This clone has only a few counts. The CDR3 loop reads CASSPSADYGYTF. CDR3 bases: TGTGCCAGCAGTCCCAGCGCCGACTATGGCTACACCTTC. The chain combines TRBV6-5 with TRBJ1-2; D gene unclear. Deletions cut 5 bases from V and 3 bases from J, with 10 bases between. The CDR3 sequence is 13 residues long. The germline gives CDR1 MNHEY, CDR2 SVGAGI.

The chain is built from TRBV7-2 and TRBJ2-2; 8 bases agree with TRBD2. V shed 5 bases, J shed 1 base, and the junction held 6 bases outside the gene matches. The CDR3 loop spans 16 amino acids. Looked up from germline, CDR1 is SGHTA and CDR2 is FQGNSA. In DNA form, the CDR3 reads TGTGCCAGCAGCCGTCGGGGGGGCCTGAACACCGGGGAGCTGTTTTTT. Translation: CASSRRGGLNTGELFF.

This CDR3 reads CASSTLTGDYGYTF. The CDR3 DNA reads TGTGCCAGCAGCACCCTGACAGGGGACTATGGCTACACCTTC. The chain is built from TRBV5-8 and TRBJ1-2; TRBD1 agrees at 8 bases. Trimming removed 4 bases from V and 3 bases from J; junction bases left unmatched: 5. The CDR3 spans 14 residues. Germline assignment: CDR1 SGHTS and CDR2 YDEGEE. The variable domain in full, completed from reference TRBV5-8 and TRBJ1-2, reads EAGVTQSPTHLIKTRGQQATLRCSPISGHTSVYWYQQALGLGLQFLLWYDEGEERNRGNFPPRFSGRQFPNYSSELNVNALELEDSALYLCASSTLTGDYGYTFGSGTRLTVV.

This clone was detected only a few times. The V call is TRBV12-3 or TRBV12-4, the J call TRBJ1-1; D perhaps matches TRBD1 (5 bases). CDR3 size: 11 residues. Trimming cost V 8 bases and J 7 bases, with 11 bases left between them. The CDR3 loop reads CASSIRGEAFF. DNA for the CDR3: TGTGCCAGCTCCATAAGGGGTGAAGCTTTCTTT.

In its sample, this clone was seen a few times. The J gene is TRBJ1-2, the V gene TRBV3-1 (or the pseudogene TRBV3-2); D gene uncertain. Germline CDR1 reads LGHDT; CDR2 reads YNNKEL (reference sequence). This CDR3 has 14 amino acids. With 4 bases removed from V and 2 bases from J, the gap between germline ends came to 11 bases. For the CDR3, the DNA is TGTGCCAGCAGCCCTCTAGGTCCGAACTATGGCTACACCTTC. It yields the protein CASSPLGPNYGYTF.

In DNA, the CDR3 is TGTGCCACCAGCAAGGGGGGCGGGGGAACCGGGGAGCTGTTTTTT. Its protein is CATSKGGGGTGELFF. The V call is TRBV15, the J call TRBJ2-2, with D possibly TRBD2 on 7 matching bases. The germline V gene has CDR1 LNHNV and CDR2 YYDKDF (reference sequence). The CDR3 contains 15 residues. Trimming took off 4 bases at V and 5 bases at J, with 14 bases between the two ends.

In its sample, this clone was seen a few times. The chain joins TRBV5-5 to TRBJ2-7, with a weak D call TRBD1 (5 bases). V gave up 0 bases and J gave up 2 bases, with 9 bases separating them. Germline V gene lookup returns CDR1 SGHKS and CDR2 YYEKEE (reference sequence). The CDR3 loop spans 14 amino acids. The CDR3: CASSLGARAYEQYV. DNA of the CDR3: TGTGCCAGCAGCTTGGGGGCCAGGGCCTACGAGCAGTACGTC.